The 4 T cell receptor beta chains in this list originate from one sample, sequenced in a study of T cell responses to AZD1222 COVID-19 vaccine. Libraries were prepared by immunoSEQ multiplex PCR; TCRdb keeps only in-frame clonotypes and omits some of them. The table lists fewer than 150,000 clones, 80% to 90% of them singletons. The starting material was peripheral blood, obtained 28 days after the second AZD1222 dose. The receptor source for this set is an adult who received the AZD1222 COVID-19 vaccine.

Only one count was recorded for this clone. V gene TRBV13 combines with J gene TRBJ2-7, with 9 bases aligning to TRBD1. Trimming at V came to 4 bases and at J to 3 bases, leaving 4 bases not matched to a gene. CDR1 PRHDT and CDR2 FYEKMQ come from the germline V gene (reference sequence). This CDR3 comprises 14 residues. In DNA, the CDR3 is TGTGCCAGCAGCTGGACAGGGGTGAGCTACGAGCAGTACTTC. The encoded protein is CASSWTGVSYEQYF. Filled out from reference TRBV13 and TRBJ2-7, the complete variable domain reads AAGVIQSPRHLIKEKRETATLKCYPIPRHDTVYWYQQGPGQDPQFLISFYEKMQSDKGSIPDRFSAQQFSDYHSELNMSSLELGDSALYFCASSWTGVSYEQYFGPGTRLTVT.

This rearrangement joins TRBV7-9 to TRBJ1-2, with D possibly being TRBD1 (5 bases). The CDR3 is made up of 13 amino acids. Trimming left V 1 base short and J 5 bases short, with 8 bases between. Germline CDR1 and CDR2: SEHNR and FQNEAQ (reference sequence). The CDR3 DNA sequence: TGTGCCAGCAGCTTAGAGGGGCGGTATGGCTACACCTTC. Amino acids: CASSLEGRYGYTF.

V and J are TRBV5-5 and TRBJ2-1, with D possibly matching TRBD1 (5 bases). The V end lost 4 bases, the J end lost 5 bases, and 13 bases lay between the germline ends. From germline, CDR1 is SGHKS and CDR2 YYEKEE (reference sequence). This CDR3 contains 14 residues. CDR3 in DNA: TGTGCCAGCAGCCCATCGACAGCCAACAATGAGCAGTTCTTC. Translation: CASSPSTANNEQFF.

The chain joins TRBV6-2 or TRBV6-3 to TRBJ2-2, with a possible D match to TRBD1 (5 bases). V dropped 4 bases and J dropped 6 bases, with 9 bases sitting between them. The CDR3 length is 13 residues. The V gene's germline CDR1 is MNHEY and CDR2 SVGEGT. CDR3 sequence (DNA): TGTGCCAGCAGTTCCCAGGGTCCCGGGGAGCTGTTTTTT. Translating it yields CASSSQGPGELFF.